The clone carrying this T cell receptor beta chain was recorded once. The CDR3 totals 21 residues. Losses at the gene ends were 2 bases for V and 0 bases for J; bases not matched to a gene: 14. The V gene's germline CDR1 is SNHLY and CDR2 FYNNEI. Treatment denoted: randomized to nivolumab then ipilimumab (arm A) or the reverse (arm B). PBMC sorting kept live CD3+CD8+ cells without CD19 or CD56. Clones were sequenced by immunoSEQ multiplex PCR, and TCRdb holds only the in-frame ones, with some missing. The sample has 18,000 or so clones; about 74% are singletons. This entry comes from a study of sequential checkpoint blockade in melanoma.

The origin of this receptor is a human donor with melanoma. Sequenced here: CD8+ T cells sorted from blood (inferred from file names), sampled from a patient given nivolumab and ipilimumab in sequence. The gene calls are TRBV2 and TRBJ1-3; 12 bases agree with TRBD1. CDR3 nucleotide sequence: TGTGCCAGCAGTGAAAGTCTATTCGGGACAGGGGGCCTAAGCTCTGGAAACACCATATATTTT. It translates to CASSESLFGTGGLSSGNTIYF.